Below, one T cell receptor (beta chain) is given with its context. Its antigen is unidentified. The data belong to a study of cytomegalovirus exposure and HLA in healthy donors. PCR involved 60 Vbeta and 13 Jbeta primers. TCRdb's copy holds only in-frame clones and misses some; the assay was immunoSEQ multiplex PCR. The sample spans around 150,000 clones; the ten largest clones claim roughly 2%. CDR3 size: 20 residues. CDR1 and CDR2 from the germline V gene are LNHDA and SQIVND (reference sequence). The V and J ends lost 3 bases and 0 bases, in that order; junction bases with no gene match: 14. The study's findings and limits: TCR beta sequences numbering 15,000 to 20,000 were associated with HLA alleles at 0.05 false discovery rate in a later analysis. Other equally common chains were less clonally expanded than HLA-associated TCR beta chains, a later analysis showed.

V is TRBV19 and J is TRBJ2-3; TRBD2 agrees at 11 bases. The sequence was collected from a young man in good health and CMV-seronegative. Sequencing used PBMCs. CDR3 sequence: CASSIGSRWGLADSTDTQYF. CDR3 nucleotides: TGTGCCAGTAGTATCGGCTCACGGTGGGGACTAGCGGATAGCACAGATACGCAGTATTTT.